The present entry profiles one TCR beta chain with its context. The data were taken from a study of blood T cell repertoires in COVID-19. Looking at the study overall: Sites across the United States, Italy and Spain contributed samples from acute and convalescent COVID-19.

The data were produced by immunoSEQ multiplex PCR, yet TCRdb's version contains in-frame clones alone and is incomplete. Found here are about 230,000 clones, over 70% of them singletons; the top ten hold roughly 7.9%. V lost 3 bases and J lost 3, with 14 bases in between. Germline V gene data show CDR1 as SNHLY and CDR2 as FYNNEI. The CDR3 is 15 residues long. The sequence derives from a woman of 80 years or more with acute or convalescent COVID-19. The V and J genes are TRBV2 and TRBJ2-5, with D hard to call. Sequencing was performed on peripheral blood. CDR3 amino acids: CASSEPRPKEETQYF. The CDR3 region has the DNA TGTGCCAGCAGTGAGCCTAGACCCAAAGAAGAGACCCAGTACTTC.